This T cell receptor beta chain came from a study of patients and donors after allogeneic stem cell transplantation. In TCRdb, the RT-PCR reads were re-called with MiXCR into one record per CDR3 protein. The sample has roughly 940,000 distinct CDR3 sequences, approximately 18% seen once; the top ten hold 5.5% to 6.5%. The germline gives CDR1 DFQATT, CDR2 SNEGSKA (reference sequence). The length of the CDR3 is 13 residues. The junction had 6 bases not matched to a gene; V was cut back by 4 bases and J by 7 bases. Sequenced material: blood, either unsorted or a sorted T cell fraction (not recorded which). The clonotype comes from a human donor who was either an allogeneic HSCT recipient or a stem cell or donor lymphocyte infusion donor (not recorded which). It is not recorded whose cells these are; they may come from a transplant donor. The chain recombines TRBV20-1 with TRBJ2-7; 11 bases are shared with TRBD2. The CDR3 DNA reads TGCAGTGCTAAACTAGCGGGAGCGGGGGAGCAGTACTTC. Its protein is CSAKLAGAGEQYF.